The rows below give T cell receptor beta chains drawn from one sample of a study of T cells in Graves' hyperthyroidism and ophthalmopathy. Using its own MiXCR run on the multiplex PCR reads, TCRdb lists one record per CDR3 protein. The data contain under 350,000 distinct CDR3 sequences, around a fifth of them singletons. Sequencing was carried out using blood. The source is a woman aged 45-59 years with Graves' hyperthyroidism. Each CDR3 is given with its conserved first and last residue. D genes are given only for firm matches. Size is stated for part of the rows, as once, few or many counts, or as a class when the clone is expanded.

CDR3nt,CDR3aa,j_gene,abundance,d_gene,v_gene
TGTGCCAGCAGCTTCTCCCCCGGACTAGCGGGCACAGATACGCAGTATTTT,CASSFSPGLAGTDTQYF,TRBJ2-3,many,TRBD2,TRBV11-2
TGTGCCAGCAGTGAAGCTCAGGGGTGGGTTGAAAAACTGTTTTTT,CASSEAQGWVEKLFF,TRBJ1-4,many,NA,TRBV6-1
TGTGCCTGGAGTACCTTGACAGGGCCTAATGAAAAACTGTTTTTT,CAWSTLTGPNEKLFF,TRBJ1-4,NA,TRBD1,TRBV30
TGTGCCAGCAGTTATGGCGGCGCCCCCCGCGAGCAGTTCTTC,CASSYGGAPREQFF,TRBJ2-1,once,NA,TRBV6-2/TRBV6-3
TGTGCCGTAACGGGGACAGGGGGCGAAGAGACCCAGTACTTC,CAVTGTGGEETQYF,TRBJ2-5,once,TRBD1,TRBV12-3/TRBV12-4
TGCAGTGCCGGAAGAGGCCGTAATCAGCCCCAGCATTTT,CSAGRGRNQPQHF,TRBJ1-5,many,NA,TRBV20-1
TGTGCCAGCAGTTTATGGGAGCAGGGGACTATGGATACGCAGTATTTT,CASSLWEQGTMDTQYF,TRBJ2-3,many,NA,TRBV28
TGTGCCACCAGCAGAGTCGGGAGTAGGACCGGGGAGCTGTTTTTT,CATSRVGSRTGELFF,TRBJ2-2,few,NA,TRBV15
TGTGCCAGCCTGGCGGAGCCAGATTCACCCCTCCACTTT,CASLAEPDSPLHF,TRBJ1-6,few,NA,TRBV2
TGTGCCAGCAGTCTAAGATACGGGATGAACACTGAAGCTTTCTTT,CASSLRYGMNTEAFF,TRBJ1-1,few,NA,TRBV27
TGTGCCAGCAGCTTGGGACTGAGCATGAACACTGAAGCTTTCTTT,CASSLGLSMNTEAFF,TRBJ1-1,many,NA,TRBV7-9
TGTGCCAGCAGACCCAGAGGGGGACTTGGCACAGATACGCAGTATTTT,CASRPRGGLGTDTQYF,TRBJ2-3,many,NA,TRBV12-3/TRBV12-4
TGCGCCAGCAGCCATAAAGGCGGCGGGGGTTCCTACGAGCAGTACTTC,CASSHKGGGGSYEQYF,TRBJ2-7,many,TRBD2,TRBV4-1
TGCAGTGCCGGGGAGGGCAGGGGAACTGGAAACACCATATATTTT,CSAGEGRGTGNTIYF,TRBJ1-3,few,NA,TRBV20-1
TGTGCCAGCACGTTACAGGGGGGCAATCAGCCCCAGCATTTT,CASTLQGGNQPQHF,TRBJ1-5,many,TRBD1,TRBV6-1
TGTGCCTGGAGACGGGGGGGTCTAATGGGCTCTGGGGCCAACGTCCTGACTTTC,CAWRRGGLMGSGANVLTF,TRBJ2-6,NA,TRBD2,TRBV30
TGCAGTGCGCGTTCGGACAGCTTGAATTCACCCCTCCACTTT,CSARSDSLNSPLHF,TRBJ1-6,many,NA,TRBV20-1
TGTGCCAGCAGCCCCCGCTGGGGCGGGTACACTGAAGCTTTCTTT,CASSPRWGGYTEAFF,TRBJ1-1,few,NA,TRBV9
TGTGCCAGCAGGATACAGGGAAATCAGCCCCAGCATTTT,CASRIQGNQPQHF,TRBJ1-5,many,NA,TRBV28
TGTGCCAGCAGTTACCTTCCGGACAGGCCGAGGAATTCACCCCTCCACTTT,CASSYLPDRPRNSPLHF,TRBJ1-6,NA,TRBD1,TRBV6-6
TGTGCCAGCAGTTTATACAGCACCGGGGAGCTGTTTTTT,CASSLYSTGELFF,TRBJ2-2,many,NA,TRBV28
TGTGCCAGCAGCCAAGTCAGCGTTGGCACCGGGGAGCTGTTTTTT,CASSQVSVGTGELFF,TRBJ2-2,many,NA,TRBV3-1
TGTGCCAGCAGTTTGAGACGGGGGGGCGACTACACCTTC,CASSLRRGGDYTF,TRBJ1-2,many,NA,TRBV12-3/TRBV12-4
TGCGCCAGCGGGCATGGCAGGGGGCGTTATAATTCACCCCTCCACTTT,CASGHGRGRYNSPLHF,TRBJ1-6,once,TRBD1,TRBV4-1
TGTGCCTGGAGTGTAAGAAGGGGTGAAAAACTGTTTTTT,CAWSVRRGEKLFF,TRBJ1-4,few,NA,TRBV30
TGTGCCAGCAGCGTGGGACTAGCCGCTTACAATGAGCAGTTCTTC,CASSVGLAAYNEQFF,TRBJ2-1,many,TRBD2,TRBV7-9
TGCAGTGCCAGCCCCCCCAGCGGGAGACGATACAATGAGCAGTTCTTC,CSASPPSGRRYNEQFF,TRBJ2-1,few,TRBD2,TRBV20-1
TGCAGCGAGAAGTCCCGGGACAAAAAATTTTACAATGAGCAGTTCTTC,CSEKSRDKKFYNEQFF,TRBJ2-1,many,NA,TRBV29-1
TGTGCCAGCGTCCGGGTTTTTATGGACACTGAAGCTTTCTTT,CASVRVFMDTEAFF,TRBJ1-1,few,NA,TRBV6-2/TRBV6-3
TGTGCCAGCAGTTTCCGGACAGGGGGACAGGGAAATCAGCCCCAGCATTTT,CASSFRTGGQGNQPQHF,TRBJ1-5,NA,TRBD1,TRBV28
TGTGCCAGCAGTTTATCGACAGGGGGTGGCACAGATACGCAGTATTTT,CASSLSTGGGTDTQYF,TRBJ2-3,many,TRBD1,TRBV12-3/TRBV12-4
TGCAGCGTTGGAGTGGGACAGGGGGCTCATGAGCAGTTCTTC,CSVGVGQGAHEQFF,TRBJ2-1,many,TRBD1,TRBV29-1
TGTGCCAGCAGCCAAGACGGGGGGGGGTTTGAAGCTTTCTTT,CASSQDGGGFEAFF,TRBJ1-1,NA,NA,TRBV3-1
TGCGCCAGCAGATCGGTAGCGGGGGGGTCCGAGCAGTTCTTC,CASRSVAGGSEQFF,TRBJ2-1,few,TRBD2,TRBV4-1
TGCGCCAGCAGCTGGAGATCGGGACAGGGGATCCCTGGAAACACCATATATTTT,CASSWRSGQGIPGNTIYF,TRBJ1-3,few,TRBD1,TRBV5-1
TGCGCCAGCAACCTACAGGGGCGAAGCTATGGCTACACCTTC,CASNLQGRSYGYTF,TRBJ1-2,few,TRBD1,TRBV5-1
TGTGCCAGCAGTTCTAGGGGCTTGACTAGCTCGGACACGGAGACCCAGTACTTC,CASSSRGLTSSDTETQYF,TRBJ2-5,NA,TRBD2,TRBV12-3/TRBV12-4
TGTGCCAGCAGTGAAACGGTTGGGGGGCGTCGGTATGGCTACACCTTC,CASSETVGGRRYGYTF,TRBJ1-2,many,NA,TRBV6-1
TGTGCCAGCAGCTTGATAGGGTATGGTGGCACTGAAGCTTTCTTT,CASSLIGYGGTEAFF,TRBJ1-1,NA,NA,TRBV5-6
TGCAGCGCTGAGAGGAGAGACCCTGAAGCTTTCTTT,CSAERRDPEAFF,TRBJ1-1,few,NA,TRBV29-1
TGCAGCGTTGAAGATCGGAGGGAAGTACACCATGAGCAGTTCTTC,CSVEDRREVHHEQFF,TRBJ2-1,NA,NA,TRBV29-1
TGTGCCTGGAGGGCGTGGGGCCAGGATACGCAGTATTTT,CAWRAWGQDTQYF,TRBJ2-3,NA,NA,TRBV30
TGCGCCAGCAGCTTGACAGGGGTCAGGCCCCAGCATTTT,CASSLTGVRPQHF,TRBJ1-5,NA,TRBD1,TRBV5-1
TGTGCCAGCAGCGGACAGGGCAACACCATATATTTT,CASSGQGNTIYF,TRBJ1-3,NA,TRBD1,TRBV9
TGTGCCAGCCGTGGACTAAAGTACGAGCAGTACTTC,CASRGLKYEQYF,TRBJ2-7,NA,NA,TRBV11-2
TGTGCCAGCAGTGAAGGGTTTATGGAAAAACTGTTTTTT,CASSEGFMEKLFF,TRBJ1-4,many,NA,TRBV6-1
TGTGCCAGCAGTGTGTTGGGACAGGGGTACGAAAAACTGTTTTTT,CASSVLGQGYEKLFF,TRBJ1-4,NA,TRBD1,TRBV25-1
TGTGCCAGCAGTCAAGACAGGGCTAACTCTGGAAACACCATATATTTT,CASSQDRANSGNTIYF,TRBJ1-3,few,TRBD1,TRBV6-1